This T cell receptor beta chain is drawn from a study of blood T cell repertoires in COVID-19. CDR1 is LGHDT and CDR2 is YNNKEL in the germline V gene (reference sequence). The CDR3 is 15 amino acids. Between the trimmed V and J ends, which lost 2 bases and 4 bases, there was a span of 14 bases. Libraries were prepared by immunoSEQ multiplex PCR; TCRdb keeps only in-frame clonotypes and omits some of them. The repertoire holds a few hundred thousand clones, about 88% seen once, with 1.2% to 1.5% in the top ten. This study enrolled people aged 18 to 89 from 20 to 25 US geographic areas. People in the exposed group encountered a COVID-19 case within 2 weeks before entering the study.

Sequencing was done on a sample of PBMCs or T cells enriched from blood (not recorded which). The clonotype was recovered from a young woman who had been exposed to COVID-19. The chain carries TRBV3-1 (or the pseudogene TRBV3-2) and TRBJ2-5; the D is unclear. The CDR3 region has the DNA TGTGCCAGCAGCCAAAACCCCCCTCGCGCAGAGACCCAGTACTTC. Protein sequence: CASSQNPPRAETQYF.